This T cell receptor beta chain came from a study of blood T cell repertoires in COVID-19. Study details: COVID-19 samples from acute and convalescent phases originated in the United States, Italy and Spain. T cells, B-cell-depleted T cells, or PBMCs supplied cDNA or gDNA.

Study processing details: Reference gene primer amplification in the assay estimated nucleated cell counts. TCRdb's table, derived via immunoSEQ multiplex PCR, lists solely in-frame clones and lacks some. D and trimming were read from the DNA, whereas the V and J calls and clone size are those reported in that table. The sample lists over 150,000 clones; approximately 80% were seen once. Concerning this clone itself: Other DNA sequences from this sample encode an identical CDR3 as well.

Trimming took off 3 bases at V and 4 bases at J, with 7 bases between the two ends. Germline V gene lookup returns CDR1 KGHSH and CDR2 LQKENI. The CDR3 is made up of 13 amino acids. The sequence came from a human donor in a cohort sampled during active COVID-19. The sequencing sample was made of peripheral blood. This sequence joins TRBV18 and TRBJ1-5, with TRBD1 as a possible D gene (5 bases). In DNA form, the CDR3 reads TGTGCCAGCTCACCGGGGCAGAATCAGCCCCAGCATTTT. This gives the protein CASSPGQNQPQHF.